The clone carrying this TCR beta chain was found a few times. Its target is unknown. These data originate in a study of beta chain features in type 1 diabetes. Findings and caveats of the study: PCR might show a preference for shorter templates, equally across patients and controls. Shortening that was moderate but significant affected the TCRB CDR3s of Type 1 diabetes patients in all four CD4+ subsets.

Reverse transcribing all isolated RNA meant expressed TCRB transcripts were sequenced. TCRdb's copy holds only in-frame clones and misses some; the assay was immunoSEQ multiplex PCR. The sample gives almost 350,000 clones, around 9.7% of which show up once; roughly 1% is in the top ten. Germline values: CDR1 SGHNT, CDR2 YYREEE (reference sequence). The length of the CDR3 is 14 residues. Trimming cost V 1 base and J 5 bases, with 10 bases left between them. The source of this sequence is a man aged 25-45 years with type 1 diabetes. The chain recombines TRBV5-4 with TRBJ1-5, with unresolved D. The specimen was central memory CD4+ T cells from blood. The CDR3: CASSLWGAHQPQHF. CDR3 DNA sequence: TGTGCCAGCAGCTTGTGGGGAGCCCATCAGCCCCAGCATTTT. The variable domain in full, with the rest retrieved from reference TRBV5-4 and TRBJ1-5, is ETGVTQSPTHLIKTRGQQVTLRCSSQSGHNTVSWYQQALGQGPQFIFQYYREEENGRGNFPPRFSGLQFPNYSSELNVNALELDDSALYLCASSLWGAHQPQHFGDGTRLSIL.